Shown below are 20 T cell receptor beta chains from a single sample sequenced in a study of Graves' ophthalmopathy and Graves' hyperthyroidism. Amplified material comprised TCR beta CDR3 regions derived from RNA transcripts. The workflow started with a first-round RT-PCR run with HTBI primers and then moved on to a second-round multiplex PCR. In TCRdb, the multiplex PCR reads were re-called with MiXCR into one record per CDR3 protein. The sample yields about 420,000 distinct CDR3 sequences, roughly 21% seen once. The specimen was peripheral blood. These receptors were collected from a woman aged 18-29 years with stable Graves' hyperthyroidism.

Many counts were recorded for this clonotype. The J gene is TRBJ2-2, the V gene TRBV9; 8 bases fit TRBD1. J gave up 1 base and V 6 bases, and 11 bases lay outside the gene matches. Germline values: CDR1 SGDLS, CDR2 YYNGEE. This CDR3 contains 17 residues. CDR3 sequence (DNA): TGTGCCAGCAACTCCCCCTTGGACAGGGAGAACACCGGGGAGCTGTTTTTT. Encoded protein: CASNSPLDRENTGELFF.

This clonotype has at least ten counts. The rearrangement joins TRBV2 to TRBJ2-5; D not resolved. Trimming shortened V by 2 bases and J by 3 bases, and 4 bases separated the two germline ends. The CDR3 spans 12 residues. CDR1 is SNHLY and CDR2 is FYNNEI in the germline V gene. CDR3 DNA: TGTGCCAGCAGTGAACGGGAAGAGACCCAGTACTTC. Protein sequence: CASSEREETQYF.

This clonotype was detected only a few times. The CDR3 sequence is CSAESGRGSYNEQFF. CDR3 bases: TGCAGTGCTGAGAGCGGGAGGGGGTCCTACAATGAGCAGTTCTTC. The gene calls are TRBV20-1 and TRBJ2-1; 10 bases are shared with TRBD2. V shed 5 bases, J shed 1 base, and the junction held 5 bases outside the gene matches. Germline CDR1 DFQATT, CDR2 SNEGSKA (reference sequence). The CDR3 is 15 amino acids.

The gene calls are TRBV12-3 or TRBV12-4 and TRBJ2-5; D not certain. V lost 4 bases, J lost 5 bases, and 11 bases lay in between. The CDR3 sequence is 13 residues long. DNA for the CDR3: TGTGCCAGCAGTTCGGACCATTCCGAGACCCAGTACTTC. Residues: CASSSDHSETQYF.

V usage is TRBV2 and J usage is TRBJ2-2, with D possibly being TRBD2 (6 bases). Deletions cut 5 bases from V and 5 bases from J, with 21 bases between. CDR3 length equals 17 residues. Germline CDR1 is SNHLY and CDR2 is FYNNEI. The CDR3 bases are TGTGCCAGCAGTACCTCTTCGTTGGGGGGAGGAACCGGGGAGCTGTTTTTT. Encoded protein: CASSTSSLGGGTGELFF.

This clonotype was observed at least ten times. The genes are TRBV20-1 and TRBJ1-5, with a tentative D call TRBD1 (5 bases). From germline, CDR1 is DFQATT and CDR2 SNEGSKA (reference sequence). The CDR3 consists of 18 residues. V lost 4 bases, J lost 3 bases, and 25 bases lay in between. CDR3 residues: CSATPAGLGWTSNQPQHF. The CDR3 DNA reads as TGCAGTGCTACTCCGGCAGGGCTCGGTTGGACGTCCAATCAGCCCCAGCATTTT.

This clonotype was observed a few times. One end of the junction varies from germline; a read error may be responsible. V is TRBV7-3 and J is TRBJ1-6, with D unresolved. From germline, CDR1 is SGHTA and CDR2 FQGTGA. The CDR3 covers 16 residues. CDR3 coding DNA: TGTGCCAGCAGCTTAACCCCAAAGGCTGAGGGATCACACCTCCACTTT. It encodes CASSLTPKAEGSHLHF.

This clonotype has at least ten counts. The chain couples TRBV20-1 to TRBJ2-5, with unresolved D. Per the germline V gene, CDR1 is DFQATT and CDR2 is SNEGSKA (reference sequence). The V and J ends lost 5 bases and 3 bases respectively, with 19 bases between them. This CDR3 comprises 15 residues. CDR3 amino acids: CSAGRTGPVEETQYF. The CDR3 bases are TGCAGTGCTGGGCGGACCGGGCCTGTAGAAGAGACCCAGTACTTC.

This clonotype was recorded many times. The V call is TRBV19, the J call TRBJ2-7; 7 bases map to TRBD1. The CDR3 runs to 13 residues. Trimming cost V 6 bases and J 3 bases; bases outside gene matches: 5. The germline gives CDR1 LNHDA, CDR2 SQIVND (reference sequence). The CDR3 spells CASRAAGGYEQYF. The CDR3 bases are TGTGCCAGTAGGGCGGCAGGGGGCTACGAGCAGTACTTC.

In its sample, this clonotype was seen many times. This chain connects TRBV20-1 to TRBJ2-7; D gene uncertain. V was cut by 3 bases and J by 0 bases, with 9 bases left in between. The CDR3 totals 13 residues. Germline-derived CDR1 and CDR2 are DFQATT and SNEGSKA (reference sequence). The CDR3 is CSARAENSYEQYF. CDR3 DNA: TGCAGTGCTAGGGCGGAAAACTCCTACGAGCAGTACTTC.

The chain recombines TRBV12-3 or TRBV12-4 with TRBJ2-2; 7 positions agree with TRBD1. J gave up 4 bases and V 3 bases, and 5 bases lay outside the gene matches. The CDR3 covers 15 residues. The CDR3: CASSFIAGGTGELFF. CDR3 bases: TGTGCCAGCAGTTTTATAGCAGGGGGCACCGGGGAGCTGTTTTTT.

This clonotype was detected ten times or more. The V gene is TRBV20-1, the J gene TRBJ1-3, with D perhaps matching TRBD1 (6 bases). Germline CDR1 reads DFQATT; CDR2 reads SNEGSKA (reference sequence). V was trimmed by 1 base and J by 4 bases, leaving 17 bases between them. The CDR3 totals 16 residues. CDR3 in DNA: TGCAGTGCTAGAGCTTATACAGGGAGGTCAGGAAACACCATATATTTT. Translation: CSARAYTGRSGNTIYF.

This clonotype occurred many times. The chain joins TRBV11-3 to TRBJ1-2, with D perhaps matching TRBD1 (5 bases). Per germline, CDR1 SGHNT and CDR2 YENEEA. CDR3 length: 17 residues. Deletions cut 1 base from V and 7 bases from J, with 22 bases between. DNA of the CDR3: TGTGCCAGCAGCTTAGTGGACCGAACAGACAGATTCTCTGGCTACACCTTC. Its translation: CASSLVDRTDRFSGYTF.

This clonotype was counted ten times or more. The chain recombines TRBV12-3 or TRBV12-4 with TRBJ1-2, with D maybe TRBD1 (5 bases). The V gene lost 6 bases and the J gene lost 4 bases, with 9 bases spanning the gap. This CDR3 spans 12 amino acids. The CDR3 DNA follows: TGTGCCAGCAGGCTTACAGGCTATGGCTACACCTTC. Protein: CASRLTGYGYTF.

The genes are TRBV28 and TRBJ1-1; 9 bases are shared with TRBD1. Germline CDR1 MDHEN, CDR2 SYDVKM. V lost 3 bases, J lost 0 bases, and 8 bases stayed unmatched. CDR3 length: 17 amino acids. DNA of the CDR3: TGTGCCAGCAGTTTGATACAGGGGGCTGACATGAACACTGAAGCTTTCTTT. This codes for CASSLIQGADMNTEAFF.

The V and J genes are TRBV6-2 or TRBV6-3 and TRBJ1-2; tentative D call: TRBD1 (5 bases). This CDR3 region has 13 residues. Germline values: CDR1 MNHEY, CDR2 SVGEGT. Trimming stripped 5 bases from V and 9 bases from J, with 16 bases between. In DNA, the CDR3 is TGTGCCAGCAGTCTAGGTCAGGGCGTAAGCTACACCTTC. Translating it yields CASSLGQGVSYTF.

V gene TRBV4-2 combines with J gene TRBJ2-2, with TRBD1 matching over 7 bases. The CDR3 sequence is 16 residues long. The V segment lost 4 bases and the J segment 2 bases; nucleotides outside the gene matches: 7. CDR1 LGHNA and CDR2 YNFKEQ come from the germline V gene. In nucleotides, the CDR3 is TGTGCCAGCAGCCTACGGGGACAGACAAACACCGGGGAGCTGTTTTTT. Encoded protein: CASSLRGQTNTGELFF.

In this sample, this clonotype turned up many times. V is TRBV28 and J is TRBJ2-5; TRBD2 matches at 11 bases. Germline CDR1 is MDHEN and CDR2 is SYDVKM. The CDR3 is made up of 20 amino acids. Losses at the gene ends were 1 base for V and 1 base for J; bases not matched to a gene: 14. The CDR3, as DNA: TGTGCCAGCAGTTTATTTCCCCCGGGCCCCGGGACTAGCGGCCAAGAGACCCAGTACTTC. Residues: CASSLFPPGPGTSGQETQYF.

The chain has TRBV6-1 and TRBJ1-2, with D unclear. V lost 0 bases to trimming and J lost 4 bases, with 12 bases between them. CDR1 and CDR2 from the germline V gene are MNHNS and SASEGT. The CDR3 loop spans 15 amino acids. CDR3 in DNA: TGTGCCAGCAGTGAAGCGCCAACCTTTGGCTATGGCTACACCTTC. Its protein is CASSEAPTFGYGYTF.

DNA for the CDR3: TGTGCCAGCAGTTCCCTGGGACAGGGCTACGAGCAGTACTTC. This gives the protein CASSSLGQGYEQYF. The V gene is TRBV12-3 or TRBV12-4, the J gene TRBJ2-7; 9 bases line up with TRBD1. This CDR3 is built from 14 residues. With V trimmed by 4 bases and J by 3 bases, 4 bases remained unmatched.